This T cell receptor beta chain was captured in a study of blood T cell repertoires in COVID-19. On the study more broadly: The study drew acute and convalescent COVID-19 samples from the United States, Italy and Spain.

Trimming removed 5 bases from V and 3 bases from J, with 19 bases in between. CDR3 length: 16 amino acids. The germline gives CDR1 SGHVS, CDR2 FQNEAQ. Original processing methods: Amplification from reference gene primers served as the basis for estimated nucleated cell counts. Data came from immunoSEQ multiplex PCR; TCRdb stores just in-frame clones and leaves some out. V and J calls and clone size are as listed in that table; D and trimming were resolved from the DNA. The data contain 200,000 to 250,000 clones, less than 90% of them singletons. V is TRBV7-8 and J is TRBJ1-1, with a tentative D call TRBD1 (6 bases). The TCR comes from a woman older than 75 with active or convalescent COVID-19. The sequenced sample consisted of peripheral blood. The CDR3 sequence is CASSPSGRGTDTEAFF. For the CDR3, the DNA is TGTGCCAGCAGCCCCAGCGGCAGGGGAACGGACACTGAAGCTTTCTTT.